The TCR beta chain under discussion was sequenced for a study of T cell repertoires in cytomegalovirus infection. Study details: It can be stated that public TCR beta signatures indicated CMV infection as well as a matching HLA type. Study outcomes and limitations: Based on cumulative public TCR beta family frequency, carriers of CMV plus the relevant HLA were identified. HLA-C-restricted CMV clonotypes gave the most frequent clonotype in two of eight donors.

As for this clonotype: Its antigen remains unidentified.

TCRdb re-called the reads through MiXCR, storing one row per CDR3 protein. Here the sample spans some 110,000 distinct CDR3 sequences, about a tenth being singletons. The receptor was isolated from a human donor in good health (CMV status not recorded). Some clones in this sample may be carry-over from other donors' samples. The source material was PBMCs, sequenced either directly or after in vitro stimulation (not recorded which).

CDR3 loop: CASSPGTKISSYNSPLHF. As DNA, the CDR3 is TGTGCCAGCAGCCCCGGGACAAAAATAAGCTCCTATAATTCACCCCTCCACTTT. This rearrangement joins TRBV6-5 to TRBJ1-6, with a possible D match to TRBD1 (6 bases). Trimming shortened V by 6 bases and J by 0 bases, and 18 bases separated the two germline ends. The germline CDR1 and CDR2 sequences are MNHEY and SVGAGI. This CDR3 contains 18 residues.